The text below deals with one T cell receptor beta chain. Its antigen is unidentified. What was sequenced were expressed TCRB transcripts, since all of the isolated RNA had been reverse transcribed. The data were produced by immunoSEQ multiplex PCR, yet TCRdb's version contains in-frame clones alone and is incomplete. The data contain roughly 730,000 clones, roughly 13% of them singletons. The source of the sample is a study of beta chain features in type 1 diabetes. CDR3 length equals 15 residues. Trimming removed 3 bases at V and 2 bases at J, with 12 bases between. The germline gives CDR1 PRHDT, CDR2 FYEKMQ (reference sequence). General study results and limits: Across all four CD4+ subsets, people with type 1 diabetes showed modestly shorter TCRB CDR3s. In cDNA sequencing, cells with high TCR expression could be over-represented.

The sequenced sample was naive CD4+ T cells from blood. The chain carries TRBV13 and TRBJ2-3; D may be TRBD2 (6 bases). The receptor was isolated from a man younger than 35 with type 1 diabetes. The CDR3: CASSLGLTITDTQYF. The CDR3 DNA reads as TGTGCCAGCAGCTTGGGACTGACAATCACAGATACGCAGTATTTT.